Listed here is a single T cell receptor beta chain. Its antigen remains unidentified. This CDR3 region has 13 residues. CDR1 and CDR2 from the germline V gene are ENHRY and SYGVKD. Trimming left V 6 bases short and J 3 bases short, with 12 bases between. The data stem from a study of post-analysis software for immune sequencing data. About the study: Relapsing-remitting, secondary progressive and progressive-relapsing forms of multiple sclerosis all featured among disease courses. Regarding the study as a whole: Batch-matched samples strongly co-clustered by F measure. A handful of TRBV segments were significantly more frequent in patients than in controls. TRBV5-6, TRBV5-1 and TRBV20-1 were among these segments. The normalized Chao1 diversity of multiple sclerosis patients was significantly lower than that of controls.

Tagging with unique molecular identifiers was a feature of the TCR beta cDNA libraries. The yield from roughly 1 to 10 million T cells was 500,000 or so cDNA molecules in total. In TCRdb, the PCR reads were re-called with MiXCR into one record per CDR3 protein. The table has fewer than 700,000 distinct CDR3 sequences, about 44% seen once. The receptor was isolated from a girl under 18 with multiple sclerosis. Sequencing used blood. V usage is TRBV10-3 and J usage is TRBJ2-7; the D gene is possibly TRBD2 (6 bases). CDR3 protein: CAIRGLQNYEQYF. CDR3 nucleotide sequence: TGTGCCATCAGGGGACTGCAGAACTACGAGCAGTACTTC.